A selection of T cell receptor beta chains follows, all from one sample in a study of radiotherapy plus CTLA-4 blockade in lung cancer. Clones were sequenced by immunoSEQ multiplex PCR, and TCRdb holds only the in-frame ones, with some missing. The table records roughly 98,000 clones, approximately 78% of them present only once. Sequencing used peripheral blood, obtained from a patient treated with radiotherapy plus ipilimumab. The receptors shown here come from a human donor with non-small cell lung cancer who had a partial response to radiotherapy plus ipilimumab. Each CDR3 is given with its conserved first and last residue.

v_call: TRBV20-1; cdr3_aa: CIAPDYGYTF
v_call: TRBV11-1; cdr3_aa: CASSLGQGRPEAFF
v_call: TRBV5-1; cdr3_aa: CASSFGQGNTEAFF
v_call: TRBV6-5; cdr3_aa: CASRDSLYEQYF
v_call: TRBV11-3; cdr3_aa: CASSLVIAGGPETQYF
v_call: TRBV28; cdr3_aa: CASSRPGTENTEAFF
v_call: TRBV18; cdr3_aa: CASSPPGLANTGELFF
v_call: TRBV6-1; cdr3_aa: CASMRQGADIQYF
v_call: TRBV12-5; cdr3_aa: CASGRTGTGSYNEQFF
v_call: TRBV7-3; cdr3_aa: CASSLIGLAGGNTGELFF
v_call: TRBV11-3; cdr3_aa: CASSPLFRLDTIYF
v_call: TRBV6-6; cdr3_aa: CASSYSREGTQYF
v_call: TRBV28; cdr3_aa: CALRGSGSYEQYF
v_call: TRBV4-1; cdr3_aa: CASSQDQLGLRRAREQFF
v_call: TRBV2; cdr3_aa: CATASGRESIQYF
v_call: TRBV2; cdr3_aa: CASRSPGLAIPGELFF
v_call: TRBV15; cdr3_aa: CATSVGTGQTSYEQYF
v_call: TRBV5-1; cdr3_aa: CASSLDRNTEAFF
v_call: TRBV7-3; cdr3_aa: CASSLSSDRDTEAFF
v_call: TRBV2; cdr3_aa: CASSADTEAFF
v_call: TRBV11-2; cdr3_aa: CASSFQEAEGQPQHF
v_call: TRBV5-1; cdr3_aa: CASSSLAGATYNEQFF
v_call: TRBV7-2; cdr3_aa: CASSWRQGDTGELFF
v_call: TRBV18; cdr3_aa: CASSRTGQETQYF
v_call: TRBV5-6; cdr3_aa: CASSLVSEETQYF
v_call: TRBV5-1; cdr3_aa: CASSLAAPRGYTGELFF
v_call: TRBV9; cdr3_aa: CASSEDSSTNEKLFF
v_call: TRBV28; cdr3_aa: CASSLGAGGSHTEAFF
v_call: TRBV19; cdr3_aa: CASSYMYGYTF
v_call: TRBV29-1; cdr3_aa: CSVGGGGAWETQYF
v_call: TRBV5-1; cdr3_aa: CASSLSARESSYEQYF
v_call: TRBV19; cdr3_aa: CASSSHPGVDYGYTF
v_call: TRBV2; cdr3_aa: CASSLGGTYEQYF
v_call: TRBV14; cdr3_aa: CASSPGQNLATDTQYF
v_call: TRBV18; cdr3_aa: CASSPRAGVTGELFF
v_call: TRBV6-5; cdr3_aa: CASSYSGSGISEQFF
v_call: TRBV30; cdr3_aa: CASAGGEKLFF
v_call: TRBV30; cdr3_aa: CAWSRSGPTDTQYF
v_call: TRBV10-3; cdr3_aa: CAISDTGGKSGNTIYF
v_call: TRBV5-1; cdr3_aa: CASNRGTGSVGGELFF
v_call: TRBV10-3; cdr3_aa: CAISGTSGSGDTQYF
v_call: TRBV7-3; cdr3_aa: CASSPGQGDLYEQYF
v_call: TRBV19; cdr3_aa: CATRDSTEETQYF
v_call: TRBV30; cdr3_aa: CAWETGAKLFF
v_call: TRBV30; cdr3_aa: CAWSDSGTSGSNEQFF
v_call: TRBV29-1; cdr3_aa: CSVGGTGDAEQYF
v_call: TRBV4-2; cdr3_aa: CASSQDLGRSYEQYF
v_call: TRBV7-9; cdr3_aa: CASSLGSGRRNEQFF
v_call: TRBV2; cdr3_aa: CASREGTGAGYTF
v_call: TRBV6-1; cdr3_aa: CASSPGASGYEQYF
v_call: TRBV27; cdr3_aa: CASSLKGVFYEQYF
v_call: TRBV5-8; cdr3_aa: CASSGGLAGVGVPETQYF
v_call: TRBV5-1; cdr3_aa: CASSPGGPVEQYF
v_call: TRBV30; cdr3_aa: CAWSVLGYPNYGYTF